The 7 T cell receptor beta chains given below trace back to one sample, sequenced in a study of early stage breast cancer tumors. The method was immunoSEQ multiplex PCR; TCRdb's version includes in-frame clones alone and lacks a portion of them. The sample consists of roughly 56,000 clones, about three quarters of them appearing once. Material for sequencing was blood. The receptors were sampled from a person aged 25 to 45 with breast cancer.

This clone was seen just once. The V call is TRBV6-6, the J call TRBJ2-7, with D perhaps given as TRBD1 or TRBD2 (6 bases each). The germline CDR1 and CDR2 sequences are MNHNY and SVGAGI (reference sequence). This CDR3 comprises 12 residues. Trimming removed 6 bases at V and 7 bases at J, with 13 bases between. The chain's CDR3 is CASSLGGGEQYF. CDR3 coding DNA: TGTGCCAGCAGCTTAGGAGGGGGAGAGCAGTACTTC.

This chain joins TRBV5-4 and TRBJ2-2; D is possibly TRBD2 (5 bases). Per germline, CDR1 SGHNT and CDR2 YYREEE (reference sequence). The CDR3 covers 15 residues. V was clipped by 2 bases and J by 2 bases, with 10 bases between them. The CDR3 sequence is CASSFSGINTGELFF. CDR3 nucleotide sequence: TGTGCCAGCAGCTTCTCGGGAATAAACACCGGGGAGCTGTTTTTT.

The genes are TRBV6-6 and TRBJ2-7; D is unresolved. Trimming pared 5 bases from V and 3 bases from J, leaving 8 bases between. Germline lookup yields CDR1 MNHNY and CDR2 SVGAGI (reference sequence). The length of the CDR3 is 12 residues. CDR3: CASSLDGYEQYF. CDR3 DNA sequence: TGTGCCAGCAGTCTGGACGGCTACGAGCAGTACTTC.

V usage is TRBV5-1 and J usage is TRBJ1-1; D is unresolved. V lost 2 bases to trimming and J lost 0 bases, with 14 bases between them. There are 16 residues in the CDR3. Per germline, CDR1 SGHRS and CDR2 YFSETQ. The DNA for the CDR3 is TGCGCCAGCAGCTTTACACAAGGGCATATGAACACTGAAGCTTTCTTT. Translation: CASSFTQGHMNTEAFF.

The chain recombines TRBV27 with TRBJ2-3, with D uncertain. The germline gives CDR1 MNHEY, CDR2 SMNVEV (reference sequence). V dropped 5 bases and J dropped 1 base, with 13 bases sitting between them. This CDR3 is 15 amino acids long. CDR3 DNA: TGTGCCAGCAGTGACCGGAATAGAGGCACAGATACGCAGTATTTT. This sequence encodes CASSDRNRGTDTQYF.

V is TRBV18 and J is TRBJ2-4; D unclear. V was cut by 1 base and J by 0 bases, with 10 bases left in between. Germline V gene data show CDR1 as KGHSH and CDR2 as LQKENI. The CDR3 consists of 16 residues. The CDR3 DNA sequence: TGTGCCAGCTCACCACGCAACCCTCTAGCCAAAAACATTCAGTACTTC. It encodes CASSPRNPLAKNIQYF.

This chain links TRBV30 with TRBJ2-1, with D tentatively TRBD1 (6 bases). Germline V gene lookup returns CDR1 GTSNPN and CDR2 SVGIG (reference sequence). The CDR3 totals 11 residues. Deletions cut 7 bases from V and 4 bases from J, with 8 bases between. The CDR3 bases are TGTGCCTTACAGGGATACAATGAGCAGTTCTTC. Translated: CALQGYNEQFF.